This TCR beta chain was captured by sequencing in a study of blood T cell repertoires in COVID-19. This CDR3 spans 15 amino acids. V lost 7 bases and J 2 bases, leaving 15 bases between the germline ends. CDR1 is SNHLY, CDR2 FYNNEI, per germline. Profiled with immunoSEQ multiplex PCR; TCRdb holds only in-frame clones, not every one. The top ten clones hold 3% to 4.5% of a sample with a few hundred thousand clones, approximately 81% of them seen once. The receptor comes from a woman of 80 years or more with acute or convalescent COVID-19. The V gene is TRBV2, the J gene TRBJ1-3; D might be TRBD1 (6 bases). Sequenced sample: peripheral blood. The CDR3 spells CASIRTAGTGNTIYF. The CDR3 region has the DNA TGTGCCAGCATCAGGACAGCTGGTACTGGAAACACCATATATTTT.